The 10 T cell receptor beta chains in this list originate from one sample, sequenced in a study of identical twins. One entry per CDR3 protein, called by TCRdb with MiXCR from the 5' RACE reads. The data hold nearly 900,000 distinct CDR3 sequences, with 9% to 15% observed a single time. These same data were also listed under a study on yellow fever vaccine responses in identical twins.

Sequencing was done on a sample of PBMCs. These receptors came from a woman aged 18-35 years in good health.

This clonotype showed up many times. The CDR3 DNA is TGCAGCGTTGAACGGCGGGGTCCGGACCGCACAGATACGCAGTATTTT. As protein: CSVERRGPDRTDTQYF. V is TRBV29-1 and J is TRBJ2-3; tentatively, D is TRBD2 (6 bases). Trimming shortened V by 2 bases and J by 1 base, and 16 bases separated the two germline ends. The CDR3 has 16 amino acids. Germline V gives CDR1 SQVTM, CDR2 ANQGSEA.

There are a few counts of this clonotype. The V and J genes are TRBV7-3 and TRBJ2-6; no definite D call. CDR1 is SGHTA, CDR2 FQGTGA, per germline. The V and J ends lost 4 bases and 2 bases respectively, with 12 bases between them. The CDR3 consists of 16 residues. This CDR3 reads CASSSTSNPGANVLTF. The CDR3 DNA sequence: TGTGCCAGCAGCTCCACCTCTAATCCTGGGGCCAACGTCCTGACTTTC.

The rearrangement uses TRBV24-1 and TRBJ2-1, with 7 bases fitting TRBD2. The germline V gene has CDR1 KGHDR and CDR2 SFDVKD. V shed 2 bases, J shed 3 bases, and the junction held 6 bases outside the gene matches. There are 16 residues in the CDR3. The CDR3 DNA reads as TGTGCCACCAGTGATTCCCTAGCGGAAGTCTACAATGAGCAGTTCTTC. Protein sequence: CATSDSLAEVYNEQFF.

In this sample, this clonotype turned up a few times. V and J are TRBV5-1 and TRBJ2-7; TRBD2 matches at 14 bases. This CDR3 spans 16 amino acids. The ends lost 2 bases at V and 4 bases at J; junction bases unmatched: 5. Looked up from germline, CDR1 is SGHRS and CDR2 is YFSETQ. The CDR3 nucleotides read TGCGCCAGCAGCTTATCGGGACTAGCGGGAGCATACGAGCAGTACTTC. Protein: CASSLSGLAGAYEQYF.

The gene calls are TRBV15 and TRBJ2-1; 11 nucleotides line up with TRBD2. Germline V lookup: CDR1 LNHNV, CDR2 YYDKDF (reference sequence). CDR3 length equals 16 residues. Germline trimming cut 3 bases from V and 7 bases from J; bases unmatched to any gene: 8. CDR3: CATSRTGLAAGNEQFF. The CDR3 DNA reads as TGTGCCACCAGCAGGACGGGACTAGCGGCGGGGAATGAGCAGTTCTTC.

CDR3 amino acids: CASSQAIGPDRVHEQYF. CDR3 DNA sequence: TGCGCCAGCAGCCAAGCAATTGGGCCTGACAGGGTCCACGAGCAGTACTTC. The chain uses TRBV4-1 and TRBJ2-7; 7 bases align to TRBD1. V lost 1 base and J lost 5; bases outside the gene matches: 14. CDR1 MGHRA and CDR2 YSYEKL come from the germline V gene. The length of the CDR3 is 17 residues.

At least ten counts were recorded for this clonotype. The V and J genes are TRBV7-2 and TRBJ2-1; possible D gene TRBD2, 6 bases. V gave up 2 bases and J gave up 4 bases, with 15 bases separating them. CDR3 length: 16 amino acids. Germline V CDR1 and CDR2: SGHTA, FQGNSA. The CDR3 loop is CASSLSAAGPYNEQFF. CDR3 coding DNA: TGTGCCAGCAGCTTAAGCGCGGCGGGACCGTACAATGAGCAGTTCTTC.

The CDR3 DNA reads as TGTGCCAGCAGCGGTGGCGGGGTTATATCCTACAATGAGCAGTTCTTC. Amino acid sequence: CASSGGGVISYNEQFF. V is TRBV9 and J is TRBJ2-1, with D possibly TRBD2 on 6 matching bases. This CDR3 contains 16 residues. From germline, CDR1 is SGDLS and CDR2 YYNGEE. Trimming took off 3 bases at V and 1 base at J, with 14 bases between the two ends.

This clonotype was seen more than once but under ten times. This sequence joins TRBV20-1 and TRBJ2-7; D may be TRBD1 or TRBD2 (5 bases each). Germline lookup yields CDR1 DFQATT and CDR2 SNEGSKA (reference sequence). The CDR3 spans 12 residues. The V gene lost 3 bases and the J gene lost 7 bases, with 13 bases spanning the gap. CDR3 loop: CSASPRGVEQYF. The CDR3 nucleotides are TGCAGTGCTAGTCCCCGAGGGGTGGAGCAGTACTTC.

The chain combines TRBV12-3 or TRBV12-4 with TRBJ1-2; a weak D match, TRBD1 (6 bases). CDR3 length equals 16 residues. Between the trimmed V and J ends, which lost 2 bases and 8 bases, there was a span of 21 bases. The CDR3 coding sequence is TGTGCCAGCAGTTTATGGGCAGGGGACCTATGGGGCGGCTACACCTTC. Translation: CASSLWAGDLWGGYTF.